These 25 T cell receptor beta chains came from one sample sequenced in a study of identical twins. TCRdb redid the calling of the 5' RACE reads with MiXCR, one entry per CDR3 protein. The sample has 200,000 to 250,000 distinct CDR3 sequences; roughly 7.5% are singletons. These same data were also listed under a study on yellow fever vaccine responses in identical twins.

Sequenced material: memory (CD45RO+) T cells sorted from blood. The source is a woman between 18 and 29 years old in good health.

This clonotype appeared many times. J is TRBJ2-5 and V is TRBV12-3 or TRBV12-4, with 10 bases aligning to TRBD2. Trimming at V came to 3 bases and at J to 4 bases, leaving 5 bases not matched to a gene. The CDR3 has 15 amino acids. For the CDR3, the DNA is TGTGCCAGCAGTTTCCCCGGGACTAGCGTAGAGACCCAGTACTTC. Protein: CASSFPGTSVETQYF.

The DNA for the CDR3 is TGTGCCAGCAGCTTAGGTGCTAGCGGGAGTCCGAGCTCCTACAATGAGCAGTTCTTC. This translates into CASSLGASGSPSSYNEQFF. This sequence joins TRBV11-1 and TRBJ2-1, with 10 bases aligning to TRBD2. There are 19 residues in the CDR3. The ends lost 1 base at V and 0 bases at J; junction bases unmatched: 9. Germline V gene data show CDR1 as SGHAT and CDR2 as FQDESV (reference sequence). The full variable domain, completed using reference TRBV11-1 and TRBJ2-1, is EAEVAQSPRYKITEKSQAVAFWCDPISGHATLYWYRQILGQGPELLVQFQDESVVDDSQLPKDRFSAERLKGVDSTLKIQPAELGDSAMYLCASSLGASGSPSSYNEQFFGPGTRLTVL.

This clonotype has a count of ten or more. V gene TRBV4-2 combines with J gene TRBJ2-1, with 7 nucleotides matching TRBD1. The junction had 22 bases not matched to a gene; V was cut back by 0 bases and J by 5 bases. CDR1 and CDR2 (germline): LGHNA, YNFKEQ. The CDR3 is 21 amino acids. The CDR3 DNA reads TGTGCCAGCAGCCAAGATCGGGCAGGGGGTTCAGGCGGAGGCCCAGACAATGAGCAGTTCTTC. As protein: CASSQDRAGGSGGGPDNEQFF.

In this sample, this clonotype turned up a few times. V is TRBV28 and J is TRBJ2-1; possibly TRBD1 for D (7 bases). The germline V gene has CDR1 MDHEN and CDR2 SYDVKM. The CDR3 has 14 amino acids. Trimming took off 4 bases at V and 4 bases at J, with 11 bases between the two ends. As DNA, the CDR3 is TGTGCCAGCAGTTCAGGGGGGAGATACAATGAGCAGTTCTTC. Protein product: CASSSGGRYNEQFF.

This clonotype was seen a handful of times. The V call is TRBV20-1, the J call TRBJ2-7, with D perhaps TRBD1 (5 bases). Germline lookup yields CDR1 DFQATT and CDR2 SNEGSKA (reference sequence). Between the trimmed V and J ends, which lost 2 bases and 4 bases, there was a span of 15 bases. The CDR3 loop spans 14 amino acids. The CDR3 here is CSARTLDIEYEQYF. DNA of the CDR3: TGCAGTGCTAGAACCCTGGACATCGAATACGAGCAGTACTTC.

This clonotype was seen a few times. This chain connects TRBV7-9 to TRBJ1-1; 7 positions match TRBD1. Germline loops: CDR1 SEHNR, CDR2 FQNEAQ (reference sequence). The CDR3 runs 14 residues. V lost 5 bases, J lost 5 bases, and 8 bases stayed unmatched. This chain's CDR3 is CASSRRDRETEAFF. DNA for the CDR3: TGTGCCAGCAGCCGACGTGACAGGGAAACTGAAGCTTTCTTT.

This clonotype was seen more than once but under ten times. The J gene is TRBJ2-7, the V gene TRBV7-2; D is unresolved. V was pared by 6 bases and J by 0 bases, with 18 bases between. Germline values: CDR1 SGHTA, CDR2 FQGNSA. The CDR3 is made up of 16 amino acids. CDR3 coding DNA: TGTGCCAGCAGTCCCCCCGCGGCACTGTTCTCCTACGAGCAGTACTTC. It specifies CASSPPAALFSYEQYF.

This clonotype appeared a few times. The chain couples TRBV29-1 to TRBJ2-1; a weak D match, TRBD1 (5 bases). The CDR3 extends over 13 amino acids. The ends were cut back, 7 bases at V and 4 bases at J, with 14 bases in the middle. Germline CDR1 reads SQVTM; CDR2 reads ANQGSEA. Written as DNA, the CDR3 is TGCAGCGGTATATACAGGAGTTACAATGAGCAGTTCTTC. This gives the protein CSGIYRSYNEQFF.

This clonotype has ten or more counts. The junction differs from germline at one of its ends, possibly a read error. The rearrangement joins TRBV11-2 to TRBJ2-2; no firm D call. CDR1 SGHAT and CDR2 FQNNGV come from the germline V gene. The CDR3 loop spans 15 amino acids. The DNA of the CDR3 is TGTGCCAGCAGCGTAGAATCCTCGGGCACCGGGGAGCTGTTTTTT. Its translation is CASSVESSGTGELFF.

This clonotype was seen many times. The chain uses TRBV5-1 and TRBJ2-1; TRBD2 matches 9 bases. The CDR3 is 15 amino acids. The V gene end was trimmed by 1 base and the J gene end by 8 bases; junction bases not matched to a gene: 7. Germline V gene sequence: CDR1 SGHRS, CDR2 YFSETQ. CDR3: CASSLSAGGPYEQFF. The CDR3 DNA reads as TGCGCCAGCAGCTTGTCTGCGGGAGGGCCGTATGAGCAGTTCTTC.

Note on this clonotype: Possible read error: a much larger clone is one base away. The chain combines TRBV29-1 with TRBJ2-3, with D perhaps assigned TRBD1 or TRBD2 (5 bases each). The CDR3 runs 16 residues. Trimming pared 4 bases from V and 6 bases from J, leaving 23 bases between. Germline V gene lookup returns CDR1 SQVTM and CDR2 ANQGSEA. CDR3: CSVAGDRDESMDTQYF. CDR3 DNA: TGCAGCGTTGCCGGCGACCGGGACGAATCGATGGATACGCAGTATTTT.

The chain is built from TRBV7-9 and TRBJ1-1; 8 bases fit TRBD1. V shed 7 bases, J shed 2 bases, and the junction held 3 bases outside the gene matches. Germline values: CDR1 SEHNR, CDR2 FQNEAQ (reference sequence). The CDR3 length is 13 residues. In DNA, the CDR3 is TGTGCCAGCAACAGGGGGGTTAACACTGAAGCTTTCTTT. The encoded protein is CASNRGVNTEAFF.

This chain joins TRBV18 and TRBJ1-4; 7 bases map to TRBD1. CDR1 is KGHSH and CDR2 is LQKENI in the germline V gene. V shed 6 bases, J shed 10 bases, and the junction held 8 bases outside the gene matches. The CDR3 covers 13 residues. The CDR3 DNA is TGTGCCAGCTCTCCGGGACAGTCGAGAAAACTGTTTTTT. Encoded protein: CASSPGQSRKLFF.

This clonotype was seen many times. The chain links TRBV12-3 or TRBV12-4 to TRBJ2-5, with D tentatively TRBD2 (6 bases). Trimming removed 5 bases at V and 5 bases at J, with 15 bases between. This CDR3 comprises 14 residues. The CDR3 sequence: CASSPAQGGETQYF. CDR3 nucleotides: TGTGCCAGCAGTCCAGCCCAAGGAGGGGAGACCCAGTACTTC.

This chain connects TRBV4-1 to TRBJ2-6; TRBD1 matches at 7 bases. This CDR3 is built from 17 residues. Germline-derived CDR1 and CDR2 are MGHRA and YSYEKL. Losses at the gene ends were 1 base for V and 2 bases for J; bases not matched to a gene: 5. CDR3 in amino acids: CASSQGTGGTGANVLTF. CDR3 in DNA: TGCGCCAGCAGCCAAGGGACAGGTGGAACTGGGGCCAACGTCCTGACTTTC.

In its sample, this clonotype was seen many times. This rearrangement joins TRBV24-1 to TRBJ2-2; 9 bases map to TRBD1. This CDR3 has 16 residues. Trimming took 9 bases from V and 4 from J; bases not matched to a gene: 11. CDR1 is KGHDR, CDR2 SFDVKD, per germline. As DNA, the CDR3 is TGTGCCACCCAGGACCCGGGACAGGGAATCACCGGGGAGCTGTTTTTT. Translation: CATQDPGQGITGELFF.

This chain joins TRBV29-1 and TRBJ2-1; TRBD2 agrees at 7 bases. This CDR3 comprises 14 residues. With 1 base clipped from V and 6 bases from J, the junction kept 6 bases outside the gene matches. The germline V gene encodes CDR1 SQVTM and CDR2 ANQGSEA. CDR3 sequence (DNA): TGCAGCGTTGAAGGTGGCGGGGGTAGCAATGAGCAGTTCTTC. Translating it yields CSVEGGGGSNEQFF.

This clonotype was found a few times. The rearrangement uses TRBV20-1 and TRBJ2-3, with D maybe TRBD1 (6 bases). The V and J ends lost 0 bases and 2 bases respectively, with 18 bases between them. The CDR3 consists of 17 residues. Germline lookup yields CDR1 DFQATT and CDR2 SNEGSKA (reference sequence). DNA of the CDR3: TGCAGTGCTAGAGATCCCAACGACAGGCTAAACACAGATACGCAGTATTTT. Protein: CSARDPNDRLNTDTQYF.

This clonotype has ten or more counts. This rearrangement joins TRBV29-1 to TRBJ2-7; D is undetermined. Per the germline V gene, CDR1 is SQVTM and CDR2 is ANQGSEA. CDR3 length: 11 amino acids. V lost 4 bases and J 7 bases, leaving 11 bases between the germline ends. The CDR3 region has the DNA TGCAGCGTTGCGCAGCCTGATGAGCAGTACTTC. Encoded protein: CSVAQPDEQYF.

This clonotype has ten or more counts. The V call is TRBV3-1, the J call TRBJ1-1, with no clear D. This CDR3 comprises 13 residues. V lost 1 base and J lost 4, with 7 bases in between. Germline lookup yields CDR1 LGHDT and CDR2 YNNKEL (reference sequence). The CDR3 region has the DNA TGTGCCAGCAGCCAAGCCCTCCCCACTGAAGCTTTCTTT. Translation gives CASSQALPTEAFF.

This clonotype was counted many times. The rearrangement joins TRBV3-1 to TRBJ1-3; D possibly corresponds to TRBD1 (6 bases). Deletions cut 7 bases from V and 0 bases from J, with 10 bases between. This CDR3 has 14 amino acids. Germline V gene lookup returns CDR1 LGHDT and CDR2 YNNKEL (reference sequence). The CDR3 DNA is TGTGCCAGCAACCGGGGGGCCTCTGGAAACACCATATATTTT. Encoded protein: CASNRGASGNTIYF.

Remarks on this clonotype: Germline and junction disagree at one end, which may indicate a read error. DNA of the CDR3: TGTGCCAGCAGCTTTGGACAGGGGGGGGCATCGGACACCGAGGAGCTGTTTTTT. It translates to CASSFGQGGASDTEELFF. The V call is TRBV11-2, the J call TRBJ2-2; 10 bases map to TRBD1. This CDR3 region has 18 residues. The V gene's germline CDR1 is SGHAT and CDR2 FQNNGV. Combining the CDR3 with reference TRBV11-2 and TRBJ2-2 gives the whole variable domain EAGVAQSPRYKIIEKRQSVAFWCNPISGHATLYWYQQILGQGPKLLIQFQNNGVVDDSQLPKDRFSAERLKGVDSTLKIQPAKLEDSAVYLCASSFGQGGASDTEELFFGEGSRLTVL.

Details on this clonotype: A much bigger clone sits one base away, suggesting this may be a read error. The DNA of the CDR3 is TGTGCCAGCAGTTTCACTAGCAGTACCGCCGGGGAGCTGGTTTTT. The encoded protein is CASSFTSSTAGELVF. This chain links TRBV27 with TRBJ2-2; D is possibly TRBD2 (6 bases). The CDR3 sequence is 15 residues long. CDR1 MNHEY and CDR2 SMNVEV come from the germline V gene (reference sequence).

The chain uses TRBV7-8 and TRBJ2-1; 7 bases fit TRBD2. Germline CDR1 is SGHVS and CDR2 is FQNEAQ. The CDR3 runs to 15 residues. V gave up 3 bases and J gave up 2 bases; unmatched junction bases: 4. The CDR3 region has the DNA TGTGCCAGCAGCTTGAGCGGGGACCCCTACAATGAGCAGTTCTTC. Its translation is CASSLSGDPYNEQFF.

The chain is built from TRBV4-2 and TRBJ2-5, with TRBD1 as a possible D gene (7 bases). Germline V CDR1 and CDR2: LGHNA, YNFKEQ. This CDR3 comprises 17 residues. V was cut by 1 base and J by 4 bases, with 19 bases left in between. The DNA for the CDR3 is TGTGCCAGCAGCCAAGTTGGGACAGTTAGACTAGGAGAGACCCAGTACTTC. Translation: CASSQVGTVRLGETQYF.